This T cell receptor (beta chain) was found in a study of T cells after yellow fever vaccination. TCRdb independently ran MiXCR on the 5' RACE reads; one entry per CDR3 protein. Of a few hundred thousand distinct CDR3 sequences listed, roughly a sixth were seen once; the top ten hold 15% to 20%. CDR1 is KGHDR, CDR2 SFDVKD, per germline. The junction had 10 bases not matched to a gene; V was cut back by 7 bases and J by 0 bases. This CDR3 has 17 residues. This clonotype was found many times. V and J are TRBV24-1 and TRBJ2-2, with 7 bases fitting TRBD2. The clonotype was recovered from a man aged 18 to 35 who received the YFV17D yellow fever vaccine. The sample was PBMCs, taken before the yellow fever booster vaccination. CDR3 residues: CATSLSGAGTNTGELFF. DNA of the CDR3: TGTGCCACCAGCCTGAGCGGGGCGGGGACGAACACCGGGGAGCTGTTTTTT.